This T cell receptor (beta chain) emerged from a study of T cell therapy after organ transplantation. The wider study: A median of 1.92 x 10^8 CMV-specific T cells was infused in 2 to 6 doses. 20 to 29 weeks after therapy completion, long-term post-therapy blood was collected. Study-wide results and caveats: CD8 clonality fold change after therapy inversely tracked pretherapy clonality. In nonresponders, large pretherapy expansions changed minimally after therapy.

V lost 2 bases to trimming and J lost 5 bases; unmatched junction nucleotides: 2. CDR3 length: 15 amino acids. CDR1 MGHRA and CDR2 YSYEKL come from the germline V gene. The sample holds one count of this clone. The antigen remains unidentified. Regarding time point: 20-29 weeks after completion of therapy. The repertoire was sequenced with immunoSEQ multiplex PCR; TCRdb's copy has only in-frame clones and lacks some. The table records about 3,500 clones, about two thirds of them present only once. This TCR derives from a human patient who had received a solid organ transplant and had CMV disease. Some T cells may have come from the graft donor. The starting material was CD8+ T cells from blood, obtained after autologous CMV-specific T cell therapy. The chain uses TRBV4-1 and TRBJ1-4; 10 nucleotides line up with TRBD1. The CDR3 loop reads CASSQRQGANEKLFF. Written as DNA, the CDR3 is TGCGCCAGCAGCCAACGACAGGGGGCGAATGAAAAACTGTTTTTT.